A single sample is the source of the 25 T cell receptor beta chains below, sequenced in a study of chronic HIV infection and antiretroviral therapy. TCRdb independently ran MiXCR on the 5' RACE reads; one entry per CDR3 protein. The sample shows more than 25,000 distinct CDR3 sequences, more than 7.5% of them seen only once. The sequencing input was peripheral blood. The source is an adult who had HIV and had not received antiretroviral therapy, or was an uninfected healthy control (not recorded which).

This clonotype has only one observation. The V call is TRBV13, the J call TRBJ2-7; D remains ambiguous. Germline CDR1 PRHDT, CDR2 FYEKMQ (reference sequence). The V gene lost 5 bases and the J gene lost 7 bases, with 18 bases spanning the gap. This CDR3 is built from 14 residues. DNA of the CDR3: TGTGCCAGCAGCCCATCGGATGCCTCTAGAGAGCAGTACTTC. Protein: CASSPSDASREQYF. Variable domain in full (rest from reference TRBV13 and TRBJ2-7): AAGVIQSPRHLIKEKRETATLKCYPIPRHDTVYWYQQGPGQDPQFLISFYEKMQSDKGSIPDRFSAQQFSDYHSELNMSSLELGDSALYFCASSPSDASREQYFGPGTRLTVT.

V usage is TRBV29-1 and J usage is TRBJ2-1; D may correspond to TRBD1 or TRBD2 (6 bases each). Germline V CDR1 and CDR2: SQVTM, ANQGSEA. The V gene lost 2 bases and the J gene lost 7 bases, with 9 bases spanning the gap. The CDR3 covers 12 residues. CDR3 region: CSVERGVNEQFF. The CDR3 DNA is TGCAGCGTTGAAAGGGGGGTTAATGAGCAGTTCTTC.

Many counts were recorded for this clonotype. This sequence joins TRBV9 and TRBJ2-5; 10 bases map to TRBD2. There are 15 residues in the CDR3. Germline V gene lookup returns CDR1 SGDLS and CDR2 YYNGEE. V gave up 0 bases and J gave up 1 base; unmatched junction bases: 0. The CDR3 DNA reads as TGTGCCAGCAGCGTAGCTAGCGGGGGCCAAGAGACCCAGTACTTC. Translation: CASSVASGGQETQYF.

V gene TRBV7-9 combines with J gene TRBJ2-1; D is uncertain. The ends were cut back, 5 bases at V and 7 bases at J, with 9 bases in the middle. In germline, CDR1 is SEHNR, CDR2 FQNEAQ (reference sequence). The CDR3 has 12 residues. The CDR3 sequence: CASSPLQNEQFF. CDR3 DNA: TGTGCCAGCAGCCCCCTCCAGAATGAGCAGTTCTTC.

This clonotype was counted ten times or more. The chain is built from TRBV7-9 and TRBJ2-3; the D is unclear. V was shortened by 5 bases and J by 8 bases, with 8 bases between the two germline ends. This CDR3 region has 11 residues. Germline CDR1 is SEHNR and CDR2 is FQNEAQ (reference sequence). The CDR3 bases are TGTGCCAGCAGCCCCTCCGGTACGCAGTATTTT. It specifies CASSPSGTQYF.

This clonotype was counted many times. This chain uses TRBV6-4 with TRBJ2-2; 8 bases match TRBD1. This CDR3 is 16 amino acids long. Germline-derived CDR1 and CDR2 are MRHNA and SNTAGT. V was clipped by 4 bases and J by 3 bases; unmatched bases: 7. CDR3: CASSGSGQVDTGELFF. The CDR3 bases are TGTGCCAGCAGTGGATCGGGACAGGTTGACACCGGGGAGCTGTTTTTT.

This clonotype was detected ten times or more. The chain links TRBV4-3 to TRBJ1-5; D is unclear. Germline lookup yields CDR1 LGHNA and CDR2 YSLEER. Trimming left V 0 bases short and J 1 base short, with 7 bases between. The CDR3 contains 15 residues. The CDR3 loop is CASSQDRLSNQPQHF. CDR3 bases: TGCGCCAGCAGCCAAGATAGGTTAAGCAATCAGCCCCAGCATTTT.

There are many counts of this clonotype. V is TRBV20-1 and J is TRBJ1-2, with a tentative D call TRBD1 (5 bases). The germline V gene has CDR1 DFQATT and CDR2 SNEGSKA (reference sequence). This CDR3 contains 13 residues. V gave up 6 bases and J gave up 2 bases, with 13 bases separating them. CDR3 in amino acids: CSAEQGGNYGYTF. The CDR3, as DNA: TGCAGTGCCGAGCAGGGCGGGAACTATGGCTACACCTTC.

In its sample, this clonotype was seen many times. The genes are TRBV4-3 and TRBJ2-7; 8 bases agree with TRBD1. V dropped 0 bases and J dropped 5; count of bases not matched to a gene: 9. The CDR3 is made up of 16 amino acids. From germline, CDR1 is LGHNA and CDR2 YSLEER. CDR3 in amino acids: CASSQDEESDRDEQYF. DNA of the CDR3: TGCGCCAGCAGCCAAGATGAAGAATCGGACAGGGACGAGCAGTACTTC.

This clonotype was detected ten times or more. The genes are TRBV28 and TRBJ1-1, with D tentatively TRBD1 (5 bases). V was cut by 5 bases and J by 4 bases, with 14 bases left in between. Germline V CDR1 and CDR2: MDHEN, SYDVKM. The CDR3 length is 14 residues. This CDR3 reads CASSGDGAATEAFF. The CDR3 bases are TGTGCCAGCAGTGGGGACGGAGCGGCCACTGAAGCTTTCTTT.

Many counts were recorded for this clonotype. J is TRBJ2-3 and V is TRBV29-1; weak D call: TRBD2 (6 bases). The CDR3 runs 14 residues. Germline CDR1 and CDR2: SQVTM and ANQGSEA. The V gene lost 5 bases and the J gene lost 5 bases, with 17 bases spanning the gap. CDR3: CSVYGGYAGDTQYF. The CDR3 DNA sequence: TGCAGCGTTTATGGGGGGTACGCGGGAGATACGCAGTATTTT.

This clonotype has ten or more counts. The V gene is TRBV20-1, the J gene TRBJ2-3, with 8 bases fitting TRBD2. The CDR3 extends over 13 amino acids. V shed 3 bases, J shed 6 bases, and the junction held 5 bases outside the gene matches. Per the germline V gene, CDR1 is DFQATT and CDR2 is SNEGSKA (reference sequence). CDR3 residues: CSARRGAEDTQYF. CDR3 DNA sequence: TGCAGTGCTAGGCGGGGGGCTGAGGATACGCAGTATTTT.

The rearrangement joins TRBV25-1 to TRBJ2-7, with D perhaps TRBD1 or TRBD2 (5 bases each). Germline V lookup: CDR1 MGHDK, CDR2 SYGVNS. This CDR3 has 13 residues. V was pared by 4 bases and J by 3 bases, with 10 bases between. The CDR3 nucleotides are TGTGCCAGCAGTGGGGACGTTAGCTACGAGCAGTACTTC. This codes for CASSGDVSYEQYF.

This clonotype was counted at least ten times. The chain carries TRBV10-3 and TRBJ2-3, with 7 bases that match TRBD1. The ends lost 3 bases at V and 4 bases at J; junction bases unmatched: 7. This CDR3 region has 15 residues. CDR1 ENHRY and CDR2 SYGVKD come from the germline V gene. CDR3 sequence reads: CAISDGAGGSDTQYF. CDR3 bases: TGTGCCATCAGTGACGGGGCAGGGGGATCAGATACGCAGTATTTT.

This clonotype was detected ten times or more. The chain links TRBV20-1 to TRBJ2-7; possible D gene TRBD2, 6 bases. Trimming left V 1 base short and J 0 bases short, with 10 bases between. Germline V lookup: CDR1 DFQATT, CDR2 SNEGSKA (reference sequence). CDR3 length: 14 residues. CDR3 region: CSARGRSGSYEQYF. Here the CDR3 DNA reads TGCAGTGCTAGAGGCCGTAGCGGCTCCTACGAGCAGTACTTC.

This clonotype was recorded many times. J is TRBJ2-7 and V is TRBV7-2; D tentatively reads TRBD1 or TRBD2 (5 bases each). V was clipped by 7 bases and J by 2 bases, with 21 bases between them. Germline values: CDR1 SGHTA, CDR2 FQGNSA. The CDR3 runs to 16 residues. The CDR3 bases are TGTGCCAGCACCCGACTCCCGGGACCAACGCCCTACGAGCAGTACTTC. Amino acids: CASTRLPGPTPYEQYF. The full variable domain, completed using reference TRBV7-2 and TRBJ2-7, is GAGVSQSPSNKVTEKGKDVELRCDPISGHTALYWYRQSLGQGLEFLIYFQGNSAPDKSGLPSDRFSAERTGGSVSTLTIQRTQQEDSAVYLCASTRLPGPTPYEQYFGPGTRLTVT.

This clonotype occurred a few times. The chain employs TRBV5-6 and TRBJ1-2; the D is unclear. CDR3 length equals 13 residues. The germline gives CDR1 SGHDT, CDR2 YYEEEE. Trimming stripped 0 bases from V and 5 bases from J, with 8 bases between. CDR3 coding DNA: TGTGCCAGCAGCTTGGATTGGCTTTATGGCTACACCTTC. Translating gives CASSLDWLYGYTF.

This clonotype occurred many times. The rearrangement joins TRBV9 to TRBJ2-7; 8 bases line up with TRBD1. J lost 0 bases, V lost 3 bases, and 5 bases had no gene match. Germline values: CDR1 SGDLS, CDR2 YYNGEE. This CDR3 has 15 amino acids. CDR3 nucleotides: TGTGCCAGCAGCGCCGGACAGGGAAGCTCCTACGAGCAGTACTTC. Translation gives CASSAGQGSSYEQYF.

This sequence joins TRBV7-2 and TRBJ2-7; D is unresolved. With 0 bases removed from V and 5 bases from J, the gap between germline ends came to 14 bases. CDR1 is SGHTA and CDR2 is FQGNSA in the germline V gene. The CDR3 contains 15 residues. The CDR3 sequence: CASSLAAAPRDEQYF. The CDR3 DNA is TGTGCCAGCAGCTTAGCGGCCGCTCCTAGGGACGAGCAGTACTTC.

The table lists this clonotype with a few counts. The chain combines TRBV11-2 with TRBJ1-5; D not certain. Germline CDR1 is SGHAT and CDR2 is FQNNGV. This CDR3 has 13 amino acids. V gave up 0 bases and J gave up 6 bases, with 6 bases separating them. CDR3 sequence (DNA): TGTGCCAGCAGCTTAGAATTAGGTCAGCCCCAGCATTTT. This codes for CASSLELGQPQHF.

This clonotype has a count of ten or more. The chain carries TRBV3-1 and TRBJ1-1; D ambiguous. The CDR3 is made up of 16 amino acids. Germline CDR1 and CDR2: LGHDT and YNNKEL (reference sequence). V shed 4 bases and J shed 3 bases, with 18 bases lying between them. The CDR3 bases are TGTGCCAGCAGCCCAAGCTCAAGCTGGGGTGACACTGAAGCTTTCTTT. It specifies CASSPSSSWGDTEAFF.

This chain joins TRBV6-5 and TRBJ2-1; 10 bases map to TRBD2. This CDR3 spans 17 amino acids. The V segment lost 2 bases and the J segment 6 bases; nucleotides outside the gene matches: 10. Looked up from germline, CDR1 is MNHEY and CDR2 is SVGAGI. CDR3 residues: CASSYIRLAGDLNEQFF. The CDR3 DNA sequence: TGTGCCAGCAGTTACATTCGGCTAGCGGGAGACCTCAATGAGCAGTTCTTC.

This clonotype appeared many times. The chain carries TRBV4-1 and TRBJ2-1, with TRBD2 matching 15 bases. Losses at the gene ends were 4 bases for V and 14 bases for J; bases not matched to a gene: 12. This CDR3 region has 16 residues. Germline CDR1 and CDR2: MGHRA and YSYEKL. CDR3 residues: CASSRSGLAGGPGEFF. The CDR3 DNA follows: TGCGCCAGCAGCCGCTCAGGACTAGCGGGAGGGCCAGGGGAGTTCTTC.

This clonotype was found a few times. This sequence joins TRBV6-4 and TRBJ2-3, with 10 nucleotides matching TRBD2. This CDR3 spans 15 amino acids. V gave up 4 bases and J gave up 6 bases; unmatched junction bases: 7. Germline values: CDR1 MRHNA, CDR2 SNTAGT. The CDR3 region has the DNA TGTGCCAGCAGTGTGTCAGCGGGGGGGCTGGATACGCAGTATTTT. Translated: CASSVSAGGLDTQYF.

This clonotype was found many times. The V call is TRBV5-1, the J call TRBJ2-2; no definite D call. Trimming removed 1 base at V and 2 bases at J, with 6 bases between. CDR3 size: 14 residues. Germline CDR1 is SGHRS and CDR2 is YFSETQ. The CDR3 bases are TGCGCCAGCAGCTTGACAGTTAACACCGGGGAGCTGTTTTTT. Its protein product is CASSLTVNTGELFF.